The table lists the clone carrying this TCR beta chain with a few counts. Within the sample, other DNA sequences also encode this same CDR3. Recruitment covered 25 or so US areas and drew participants whose ages spanned 18 to 89 years. Resolution of symptoms, clearance, or two negative PCRs was present in recovered Cohort 3 donors. Measured with immunoSEQ multiplex PCR; TCRdb has only the in-frame clones, and not every one. Of about 430,000 clones in the sample, 80% to 90% were seen once. Looked up from germline, CDR1 is WSHSY and CDR2 is SAAADI. Germline trimming cut 6 bases from V and 2 bases from J; bases unmatched to any gene: 3. The CDR3 is made up of 14 amino acids. The record originates from a study of blood T cell repertoires in COVID-19. Study context: PBMCs, B-cell-depleted T cells, or T cells provided the cDNA or gDNA that made up the material.

The V and J genes are TRBV10-2 and TRBJ1-5; TRBD1 agrees at 8 bases. The sample consisted of PBMCs or T cells enriched from blood (not recorded which). This receptor was obtained from a man younger than 45 who had recovered from COVID-19. The CDR3 is CASSVTGGNQPQHF. The CDR3 DNA reads TGCGCCAGCAGCGTGACAGGGGGCAATCAGCCCCAGCATTTT.